A selection of T cell receptor beta chains follows, all from one sample in a study of T cells in Graves' hyperthyroidism and ophthalmopathy. Each CDR3 protein gets one entry after TCRdb re-called the multiplex PCR reads with MiXCR. The data hold hundreds of thousands of distinct CDR3 sequences, with about 18% observed a single time. Specimen: blood. The receptors stem from a woman in her late teens or twenties with Graves' hyperthyroidism. CDR3s include the opening cysteine and the closing phenylalanine or tryptophan. Each record gives: clone size, J gene, V gene, D gene, CDR3 protein, CDR3 DNA. D genes are given only for firm matches. The size of a clone is reported for some rows only, either as once, few or many, or as a class for expanded clones.

many TRBJ1-3 TRBV5-1 TRBD1 CASSGGTGGNTIYF TGCGCCAGCAGCGGGGGGACAGGAGGAAACACCATATATTTT
many TRBJ1-2 TRBV9 . CAPTPSPYGYTF TGTGCTCCCACCCCCTCACCCTATGGCTACACCTTC
many TRBJ1-2 TRBV12-3/TRBV12-4 TRBD1 CASRVGGGGYTF TGTGCCAGCAGGGTAGGGGGCGGTGGCTACACCTTC
. TRBJ1-5 TRBV6-2/TRBV6-3 . CASSYVWVGNQPQHF TGTGCCAGCAGTTACGTCTGGGTGGGTAATCAGCCCCAGCATTTT
. TRBJ2-7 TRBV20-1 TRBD2 CSAQLAGGPYEQYF TGCAGTGCTCAACTAGCGGGAGGCCCCTACGAGCAGTACTTC
many TRBJ1-5 TRBV12-3/TRBV12-4 TRBD1 CASRRTGVANQPQHF TGTGCCAGCAGGCGGACAGGGGTGGCCAATCAGCCCCAGCATTTT
many TRBJ2-5 TRBV6-1 TRBD2 CASRTLSGGLQETQYF TGTGCCAGCAGGACACTTAGCGGGGGACTCCAAGAGACCCAGTACTTC
many TRBJ2-5 TRBV20-1 . CSATGLTTGGTQYF TGCAGTGCAACGGGACTGACTACCGGGGGGACCCAGTACTTC
many TRBJ2-2 TRBV7-3 . CASSSRYRVEDTGELFF TGTGCCAGCAGCTCGAGGTACAGGGTTGAGGACACCGGGGAGCTGTTTTTT
. TRBJ1-5 TRBV4-1 . CASSLEQGRSKPQHF TGCGCCAGCAGCCTCGAGCAGGGACGGTCTAAGCCCCAGCATTTT
. TRBJ2-3 TRBV20-1 TRBD2 CSASGAPTSGGAPTQYF TGCAGTGCTAGTGGGGCTCCCACTAGCGGGGGGGCGCCTACGCAGTATTTT
. TRBJ1-4 TRBV11-2 TRBD1 CASSNTGTGQYEKLFF TGTGCCAGCAGCAACACCGGGACAGGGCAGTATGAAAAACTGTTTTTT
many TRBJ2-7 TRBV7-2 . CASSLVGGRNEQYF TGTGCCAGCAGCTTAGTTGGGGGCCGTAATGAGCAGTACTTC
many TRBJ1-1 TRBV30 . CACNRANTEAFF TGTGCCTGTAACAGGGCTAACACTGAAGCTTTCTTT
many TRBJ1-5 TRBV24-1 TRBD1 CATSDSRTGGNNQPQHF TGTGCCACCAGTGATTCCCGGACAGGGGGCAACAATCAGCCCCAGCATTTT
many TRBJ2-7 TRBV11-2 . CASSLVWATYEQYF TGTGCCAGCAGCTTAGTGTGGGCAACCTACGAGCAGTACTTC
. TRBJ2-5 TRBV25-1 . CASSDIVETQYF TGTGCCAGCAGTGACATTGTGGAGACCCAGTACTTC
many TRBJ2-7 TRBV2 . CASTRAPYEQYF TGTGCCAGCACCAGGGCTCCCTACGAGCAGTACTTC
many TRBJ1-1 TRBV9 . CASSEGTAVNTEAFF TGTGCCAGCAGCGAGGGGACTGCAGTGAACACTGAAGCTTTCTTT
many TRBJ2-5 TRBV2 TRBD2 CASNVAGGQETQYF TGTGCCAGCAATGTAGCGGGGGGCCAAGAGACCCAGTACTTC
. TRBJ1-1 TRBV3-1 . CASSPEQRGGTEAFF TGTGCCAGCAGCCCGGAACAAAGGGGGGGCACTGAAGCTTTCTTT
few TRBJ1-2 TRBV15 . CATSRDRLGWGDGYTF TGTGCCACCAGCAGAGATCGTCTGGGGTGGGGAGATGGCTACACCTTC
many TRBJ1-3 TRBV6-1 . CASSEALGAYDSGNTIYF TGTGCCAGCAGTGAAGCCCTAGGGGCTTATGACTCTGGAAACACCATATATTTT
many TRBJ1-1 TRBV7-9 . CASSLALSTEAFF TGTGCCAGCAGCTTAGCACTTTCTACTGAAGCTTTCTTT
few TRBJ1-3 TRBV10-3 . CAISESSGGLGGNTIYF TGTGCCATCAGTGAGTCGAGTGGCGGACTTGGGGGAAACACCATATATTTT
many TRBJ2-7 TRBV6-5 . CASSYARGPYEQYF TGTGCCAGCAGTTACGCCAGGGGACCCTACGAGCAGTACTTC
medium-sized TRBJ1-2 TRBV12-3/TRBV12-4 . CASSILGVWGDGYTF TGTGCCAGCAGTATCCTTGGGGTTTGGGGAGATGGCTACACCTTC
many TRBJ1-5 TRBV12-3/TRBV12-4 . CASSPYSDQPQHF TGTGCCAGCAGCCCATACAGTGATCAGCCCCAGCATTTT
many TRBJ1-5 TRBV6-1 . CATTIGGRNQPQHF TGTGCCACTACTATCGGGGGCCGCAATCAGCCCCAGCATTTT
. TRBJ1-1 TRBV28 . CASRPDMITEAFF TGTGCCAGCAGACCCGACATGATCACTGAAGCTTTCTTT
many TRBJ1-2 TRBV18 . CASSPPKTLEYERGYTF TGTGCCAGCTCACCACCGAAAACATTAGAATACGAGCGTGGCTACACCTTC
many TRBJ2-5 TRBV15 TRBD1 CATSQRTGWKTQYF TGTGCCACCAGCCAACGGACAGGGTGGAAGACCCAGTACTTC
few TRBJ1-2 TRBV9 . CASSEGGTNYGYTF TGTGCCAGCAGCGAAGGAGGGACCAACTATGGCTACACCTTC
many TRBJ2-2 TRBV2 TRBD1 CASSGDRGATGELFF TGTGCCAGCAGCGGGGACAGGGGGGCCACCGGGGAGCTGTTTTTT
many TRBJ2-4 TRBV4-1 . CASSQVLSVAGQAKNIQYF TGCGCCAGCAGCCAAGTGCTCTCGGTGGCGGGGCAAGCCAAAAACATTCAGTACTTC
many TRBJ2-7 TRBV6-1 . CASSQGGLRSYEQYF TGTGCCAGCAGTCAAGGGGGTCTCCGGAGCTACGAGCAGTACTTC
many TRBJ2-7 TRBV5-1 . CASSSYYRTVSYEQYF TGCGCCAGCAGCTCCTACTATAGGACAGTTTCCTACGAGCAGTACTTC
many TRBJ2-2 TRBV6-5 TRBD1 CASSYRQGPNTGELFF TGTGCCAGCAGTTATAGACAGGGCCCGAACACCGGGGAGCTGTTTTTT
many TRBJ1-1 TRBV6-1 . CASTQGIGSRAFF TGTGCCAGCACCCAAGGGATCGGATCGCGAGCTTTCTTT
few TRBJ2-2 TRBV4-1 . CASKKLGTGTGELFF TGCGCCAGCAAAAAGTTAGGGACGGGGACCGGGGAGCTGTTTTTT
many TRBJ2-2 TRBV6-5 . CASRGGPGELFF TGTGCCAGCAGGGGGGGGCCCGGGGAGCTGTTTTTT
many TRBJ1-1 TRBV5-1 . CASSLANSEAFF TGCGCCAGCAGCTTGGCCAACTCTGAAGCTTTCTTT
. TRBJ1-2 TRBV3-1 TRBD1 CASSQGQGPGYGYTF TGTGCCAGCAGCCAAGGACAGGGGCCTGGCTATGGCTACACCTTC
. TRBJ1-3 TRBV4-1 . CASSQALQGSGNTIYF TGCGCCAGCAGCCAAGCCCTCCAGGGGTCTGGAAACACCATATATTTT
many TRBJ2-7 TRBV3-2 . CASSQDDRSSYEQYF TGTGCCAGCAGCCAAGATGACCGGAGCTCCTACGAGCAGTACTTC